Listed here are 15 T cell receptor beta chains from one sample, sequenced in a study of blood T cell repertoires in COVID-19. Measured with immunoSEQ multiplex PCR; TCRdb has only the in-frame clones, and not every one. In the table there are around 92,000 clones, roughly 70% of which are singletons. The sample comprised peripheral blood. These receptors all come from a man between 65 and 85 years old with COVID-19, enrolled during active disease.

The chain employs TRBV28 and TRBJ2-5; possibly TRBD1 for D (5 bases). The length of the CDR3 is 15 residues. Trimming removed 5 bases from V and 5 bases from J, with 18 bases in between. CDR1 and CDR2 (germline): MDHEN, SYDVKM. CDR3 in amino acids: CASSAIRVSGETQYF. DNA for the CDR3: TGTGCCAGCAGTGCCATCAGGGTTTCAGGGGAGACCCAGTACTTC.

J is TRBJ1-5 and V is TRBV25-1; D perhaps matches TRBD1 (5 bases). In germline, CDR1 is MGHDK, CDR2 SYGVNS. The CDR3 length is 12 residues. Trimming took 6 bases from V and 6 from J, leaving 9 bases between them. CDR3 residues: CASRAGTQPQHF. CDR3 sequence (DNA): TGTGCCAGCAGGGCGGGGACTCAGCCCCAGCATTTT.

The chain carries TRBV10-1 and TRBJ1-1, with TRBD1 identical over 8 bases. Trimming took 10 bases from V and 5 from J; bases not matched to a gene: 9. Germline CDR1 is WNHNN and CDR2 is SYGVQD (reference sequence). The CDR3 totals 13 residues. CDR3 amino acids: CATGLDRETEAFF. In nucleotides, the CDR3 is TGCGCCACCGGGCTGGACAGGGAGACTGAAGCTTTCTTT.

A single count supports this clone. The J gene is TRBJ2-5, the V gene TRBV27; a possible D gene is TRBD1 (5 bases). The CDR3 is made up of 12 amino acids. Germline-derived CDR1 and CDR2 are MNHEY and SMNVEV (reference sequence). V was shortened by 3 bases and J by 5 bases, with 7 bases between the two germline ends. The CDR3 loop reads CASSFWGETQYF. CDR3 DNA sequence: TGTGCCAGCAGTTTCTGGGGCGAGACCCAGTACTTC.

This rearrangement joins TRBV3-1 (or the pseudogene TRBV3-2) to TRBJ2-1; 11 bases line up with TRBD2. Germline CDR1 and CDR2: LGHDT and YNNKEL (reference sequence). The J segment lost 10 bases and the V segment lost 0 bases, leaving 5 bases of the junction unmatched. This CDR3 region has 15 residues. The DNA of the CDR3 is TGTGCCAGCAGCCAAGAGGTCCTAGCGGGAGGAGAGCAGTTCTTC. This translates into CASSQEVLAGGEQFF.

This sequence joins TRBV6-6 and TRBJ1-5; D gene ambiguous. Trimming removed 8 bases from V and 6 bases from J, with 20 bases in between. In germline, CDR1 is MNHNY, CDR2 SVGAGI (reference sequence). The CDR3 runs to 15 residues. The CDR3 here is CASGHQVGSAQPQHF. The CDR3 nucleotides read TGTGCCAGCGGCCATCAGGTGGGTTCGGCTCAGCCCCAGCATTTT.

Regarding this clone: Relative to the germline gene, one junction end is altered; a read error may explain this. The chain links TRBV7-7 to TRBJ2-5; 9 positions match TRBD2. CDR1 and CDR2 from the germline V gene are SSHAT and FNYEAQ (reference sequence). The CDR3 is 15 amino acids. This chain's CDR3 is CASSLAGSGSETQYF. Written as DNA, the CDR3 is TGTGCTAGCAGCTTAGCGGGTAGCGGGAGTGAGACCCAGTACTTC.

The chain recombines TRBV7-2 with TRBJ2-1; no firm D call. Trimming cost V 3 bases and J 4 bases, with 10 bases left between them. CDR1 and CDR2 from the germline V gene are SGHTA and FQGNSA. CDR3 length: 14 amino acids. The CDR3 protein is CASSLQLEYNEQFF. As DNA, the CDR3 is TGTGCCAGCAGCTTGCAACTGGAGTACAATGAGCAGTTCTTC.

The CDR3 spells CASSYLLGGAYGYTF. The CDR3 nucleotides are TGTGCCAGCAGTTACCTCCTTGGGGGGGCCTATGGCTACACCTTC. The chain links TRBV6-5 to TRBJ1-2, with D possibly TRBD1 on 6 matching bases. Germline V lookup: CDR1 MNHEY, CDR2 SVGAGI. V was trimmed by 2 bases and J by 4 bases, leaving 14 bases between them. The CDR3 has 15 amino acids.

This clone was counted only a few times. The chain employs TRBV6-7 and TRBJ2-7; TRBD2 matches at 10 bases. TRBV6-7 is designated an ORF whose function remains uncertain. CDR3 length: 14 amino acids. Unmatched junction bases numbered 7, after V lost 4 bases and J lost 7 bases. In DNA, the CDR3 is TGTGCCAGCAGTTCCATAGCGGGAGGAGATGAGCAGTACTTC. Encoded protein: CASSSIAGGDEQYF.

This chain connects TRBV19 to TRBJ2-3; perhaps TRBD1 as D (5 bases). Trimming cost V 3 bases and J 2 bases, with 9 bases left between them. The CDR3 loop spans 14 amino acids. Germline values: CDR1 LNHDA, CDR2 SQIVND (reference sequence). CDR3 sequence: CASSISDNTDTQYF. The CDR3 coding sequence is TGTGCCAGTAGTATCTCGGACAACACAGATACGCAGTATTTT.

The genes are TRBV6-2 or TRBV6-3 and TRBJ2-7; 7 bases line up with TRBD1. The V segment lost 5 bases and the J segment 0 bases; nucleotides outside the gene matches: 4. Germline V gene data show CDR1 as MNHEY and CDR2 as SVGEGT. There are 14 residues in the CDR3. The CDR3 DNA sequence: TGTGCCAGCAGTACTGACAGGGACTCCTACGAGCAGTACTTC. Translating it yields CASSTDRDSYEQYF.

The gene calls are TRBV24-1 and TRBJ2-5, with D tentatively TRBD2 (7 bases). The germline V gene encodes CDR1 KGHDR and CDR2 SFDVKD. This CDR3 region has 15 residues. Trimming took 0 bases from V and 3 from J, leaving 10 bases between them. In DNA, the CDR3 is TGTGCCACCAGTGATTTGGGGGGGGCTGAAGAGACCCAGTACTTC. Encoded protein: CATSDLGGAEETQYF.

The CDR3 nucleotides read TGTGCCAGCAGCCCCGGGGGGGGGAACACAGATACGCAGTATTTT. Translating it yields CASSPGGGNTDTQYF. The chain links TRBV7-9 to TRBJ2-3, with 8 bases identical to TRBD2. CDR3 length equals 15 residues. CDR1 is SEHNR, CDR2 FQNEAQ, per germline (reference sequence). V was clipped by 5 bases and J by 2 bases; unmatched bases: 6.

There are a few counts of this clone. This chain connects TRBV7-2 to TRBJ1-1; weak D call: TRBD1 (6 bases). CDR1 SGHTA and CDR2 FQGNSA come from the germline V gene. Trimming removed 4 bases at V and 3 bases at J, with 12 bases between. The length of the CDR3 is 14 residues. This CDR3 reads CASSSRQGYTEAFF. DNA for the CDR3: TGTGCCAGCAGCTCCCGGCAGGGGTACACTGAAGCTTTCTTT.